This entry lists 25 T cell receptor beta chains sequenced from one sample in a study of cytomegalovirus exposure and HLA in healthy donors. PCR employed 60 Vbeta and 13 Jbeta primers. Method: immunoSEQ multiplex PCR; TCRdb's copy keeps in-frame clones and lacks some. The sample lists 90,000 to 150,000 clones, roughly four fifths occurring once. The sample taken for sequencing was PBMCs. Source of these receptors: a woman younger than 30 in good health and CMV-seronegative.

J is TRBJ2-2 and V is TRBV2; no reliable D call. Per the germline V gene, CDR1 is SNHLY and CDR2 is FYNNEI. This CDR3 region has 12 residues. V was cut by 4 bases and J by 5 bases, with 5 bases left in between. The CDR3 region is CASSVETGELFF. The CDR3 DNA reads TGTGCCAGCAGTGTTGAGACCGGGGAGCTGTTTTTT.

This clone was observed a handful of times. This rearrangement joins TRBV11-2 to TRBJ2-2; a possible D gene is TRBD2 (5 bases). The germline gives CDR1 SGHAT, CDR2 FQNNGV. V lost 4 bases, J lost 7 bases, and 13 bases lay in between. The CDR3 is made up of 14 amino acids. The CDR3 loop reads CASSSSREGGELFF. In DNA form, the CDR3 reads TGTGCCAGCAGCTCTTCAAGAGAGGGCGGGGAGCTGTTTTTT.

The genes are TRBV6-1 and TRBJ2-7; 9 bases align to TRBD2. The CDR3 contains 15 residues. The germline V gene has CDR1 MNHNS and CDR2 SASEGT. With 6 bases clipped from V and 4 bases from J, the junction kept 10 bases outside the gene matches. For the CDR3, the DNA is TGTGCCAGCAGGTATGGGACTAGCTCGGGGTACGAGCAGTACTTC. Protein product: CASRYGTSSGYEQYF.

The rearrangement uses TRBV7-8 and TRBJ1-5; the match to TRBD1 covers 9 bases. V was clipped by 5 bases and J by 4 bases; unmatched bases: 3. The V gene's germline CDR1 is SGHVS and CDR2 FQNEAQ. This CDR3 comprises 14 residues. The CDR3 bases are TGTGCCAGCAGCCGGGGACAGGGAAATCAGCCCCAGCATTTT. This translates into CASSRGQGNQPQHF.

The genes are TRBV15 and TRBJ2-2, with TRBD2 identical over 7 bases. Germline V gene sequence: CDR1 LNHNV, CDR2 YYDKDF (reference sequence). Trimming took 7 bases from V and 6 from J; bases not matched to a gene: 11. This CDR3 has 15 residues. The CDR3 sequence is CATNLGGGEPGELFF. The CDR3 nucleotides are TGTGCCACCAACCTTGGGGGAGGGGAACCCGGGGAGCTGTTTTTT.

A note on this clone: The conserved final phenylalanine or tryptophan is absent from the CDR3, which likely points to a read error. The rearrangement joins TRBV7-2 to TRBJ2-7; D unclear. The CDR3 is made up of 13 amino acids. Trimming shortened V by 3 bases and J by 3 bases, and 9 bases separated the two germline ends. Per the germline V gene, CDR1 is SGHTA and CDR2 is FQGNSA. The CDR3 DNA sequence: TGTGCCAGCAGCTTTACGGGTTACTACGAGCAGTACCTC. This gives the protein CASSFTGYYEQYL.

CDR3 sequence (DNA): TGTGCCAGCAGCCTATTGAGGGAGACCCAGTACTTC. This codes for CASSLLRETQYF. The chain recombines TRBV11-2 with TRBJ2-5; D remains ambiguous. The length of the CDR3 is 12 residues. CDR1 SGHAT and CDR2 FQNNGV come from the germline V gene. V lost 5 bases, J lost 5 bases, and 9 bases lay in between. The whole variable domain, filled in from reference TRBV11-2 and TRBJ2-5, reads EAGVAQSPRYKIIEKRQSVAFWCNPISGHATLYWYQQILGQGPKLLIQFQNNGVVDDSQLPKDRFSAERLKGVDSTLKIQPAKLEDSAVYLCASSLLRETQYFGPGTRLLVL.

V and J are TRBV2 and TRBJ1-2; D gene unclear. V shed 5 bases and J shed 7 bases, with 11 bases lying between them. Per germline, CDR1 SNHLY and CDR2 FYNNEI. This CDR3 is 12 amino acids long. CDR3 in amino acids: CASSLPGPGYTF. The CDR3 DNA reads TGTGCCAGCAGTTTACCGGGTCCTGGCTACACCTTC. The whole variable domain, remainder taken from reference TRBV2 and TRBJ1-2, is EPEVTQTPSHQVTQMGQEVILRCVPISNHLYFYWYRQILGQKVEFLVSFYNNEISEKSEIFDDQFSVERPDGSNFTLKIRSTKLEDSAMYFCASSLPGPGYTFGSGTRLTVV.

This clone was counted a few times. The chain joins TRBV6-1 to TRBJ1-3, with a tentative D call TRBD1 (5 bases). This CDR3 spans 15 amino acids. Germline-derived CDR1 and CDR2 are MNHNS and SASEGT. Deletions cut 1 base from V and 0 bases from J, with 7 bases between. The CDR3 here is CASSEEGVSGNTIYF. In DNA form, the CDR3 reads TGTGCCAGCAGTGAAGAAGGGGTCTCTGGAAACACCATATATTTT.

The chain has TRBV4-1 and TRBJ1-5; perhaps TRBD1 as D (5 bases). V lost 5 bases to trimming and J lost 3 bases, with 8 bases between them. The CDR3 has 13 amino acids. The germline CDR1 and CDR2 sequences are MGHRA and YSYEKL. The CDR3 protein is CASSVGDNQPQHF. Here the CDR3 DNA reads TGCGCCAGCAGCGTAGGGGACAATCAGCCCCAGCATTTT.

The CDR3 region is CASSLDGTGRFEQYF. CDR3 DNA sequence: TGCGCCAGCAGCTTGGACGGGACAGGGCGGTTCGAGCAGTACTTC. The chain joins TRBV5-1 to TRBJ2-7; 9 bases map to TRBD1. The CDR3 consists of 15 residues. The V gene end was trimmed by 0 bases and the J gene end by 6 bases; junction bases not matched to a gene: 7. Germline assignment: CDR1 SGHRS and CDR2 YFSETQ.

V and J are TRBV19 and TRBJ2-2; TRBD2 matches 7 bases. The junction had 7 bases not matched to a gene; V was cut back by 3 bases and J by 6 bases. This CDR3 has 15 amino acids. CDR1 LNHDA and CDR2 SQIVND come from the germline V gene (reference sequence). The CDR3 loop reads CASSIRGEKSGELFF. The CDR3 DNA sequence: TGTGCCAGTAGTATCCGGGGGGAAAAGTCCGGGGAGCTGTTTTTT.

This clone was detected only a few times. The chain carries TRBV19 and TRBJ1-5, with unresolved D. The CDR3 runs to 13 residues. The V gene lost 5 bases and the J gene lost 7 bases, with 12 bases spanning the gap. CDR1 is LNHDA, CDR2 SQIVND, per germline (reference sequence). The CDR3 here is CASSFILGQPQHF. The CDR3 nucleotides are TGTGCCAGTAGTTTTATATTGGGCCAGCCCCAGCATTTT. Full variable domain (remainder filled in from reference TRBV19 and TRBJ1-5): DGGITQSPKYLFRKEGQNVTLSCEQNLNHDAMYWYRQDPGQGLRLIYYSQIVNDFQKGDIAEGYSVSREKKESFPLTVTSAQKNPTAFYLCASSFILGQPQHFGDGTRLSIL.

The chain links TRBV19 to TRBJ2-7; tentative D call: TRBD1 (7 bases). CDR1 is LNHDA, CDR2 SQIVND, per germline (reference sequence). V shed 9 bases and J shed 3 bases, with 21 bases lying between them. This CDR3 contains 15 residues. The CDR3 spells CASQPGGTEYYEQYF. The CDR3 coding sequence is TGTGCCAGCCAACCTGGGGGGACAGAGTACTACGAGCAGTACTTC.

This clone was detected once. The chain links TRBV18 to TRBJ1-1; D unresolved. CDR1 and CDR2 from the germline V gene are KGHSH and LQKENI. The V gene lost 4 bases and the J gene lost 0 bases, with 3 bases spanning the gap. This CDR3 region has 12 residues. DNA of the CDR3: TGTGCCAGCTCACTTATGAACACTGAAGCTTTCTTT. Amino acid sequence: CASSLMNTEAFF.

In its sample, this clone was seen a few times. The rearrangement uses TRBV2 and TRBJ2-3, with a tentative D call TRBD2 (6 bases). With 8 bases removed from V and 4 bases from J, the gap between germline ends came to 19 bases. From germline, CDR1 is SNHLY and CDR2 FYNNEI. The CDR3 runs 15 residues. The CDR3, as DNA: TGTGCCAGCCGGAGGGAACCCCTGGGTGCAGATACGCAGTATTTT. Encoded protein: CASRREPLGADTQYF.

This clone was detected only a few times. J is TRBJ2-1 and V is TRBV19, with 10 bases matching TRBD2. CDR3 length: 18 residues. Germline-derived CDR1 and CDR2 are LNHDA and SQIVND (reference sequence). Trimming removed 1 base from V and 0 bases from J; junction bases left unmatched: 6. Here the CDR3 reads CASSIVAGGPSSYNEQFF. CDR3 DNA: TGTGCCAGTAGTATAGTAGCGGGGGGCCCGAGCTCCTACAATGAGCAGTTCTTC. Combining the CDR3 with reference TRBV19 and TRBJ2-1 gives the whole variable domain DGGITQSPKYLFRKEGQNVTLSCEQNLNHDAMYWYRQDPGQGLRLIYYSQIVNDFQKGDIAEGYSVSREKKESFPLTVTSAQKNPTAFYLCASSIVAGGPSSYNEQFFGPGTRLTVL.

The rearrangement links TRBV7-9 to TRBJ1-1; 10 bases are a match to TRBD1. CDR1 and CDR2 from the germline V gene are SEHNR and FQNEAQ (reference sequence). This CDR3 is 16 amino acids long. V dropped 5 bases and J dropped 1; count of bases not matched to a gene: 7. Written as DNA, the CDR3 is TGTGCCAGCAGCCCTTCGACAGGGGGCCGGAACACTGAAGCTTTCTTT. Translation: CASSPSTGGRNTEAFF. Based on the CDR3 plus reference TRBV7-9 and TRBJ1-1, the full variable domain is DTGVSQNPRHKITKRGQNVTFRCDPISEHNRLYWYRQTLGQGPEFLTYFQNEAQLEKSRLLSDRFSAERPKGSFSTLEIQRTEQGDSAMYLCASSPSTGGRNTEAFFGQGTRLTVV.

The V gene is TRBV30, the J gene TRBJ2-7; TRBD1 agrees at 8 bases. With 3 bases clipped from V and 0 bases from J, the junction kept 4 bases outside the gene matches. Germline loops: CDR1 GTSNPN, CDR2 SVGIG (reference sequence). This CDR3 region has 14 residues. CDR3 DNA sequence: TGTGCCTGGAGAGTAGGGACAGGCTCCTACGAGCAGTACTTC. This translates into CAWRVGTGSYEQYF.

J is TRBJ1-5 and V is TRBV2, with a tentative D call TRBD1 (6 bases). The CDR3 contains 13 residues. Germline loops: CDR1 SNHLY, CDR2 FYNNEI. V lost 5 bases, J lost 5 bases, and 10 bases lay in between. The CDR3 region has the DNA TGTGCCAGCAGTAGGACAGTTGATCAGCCCCAGCATTTT. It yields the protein CASSRTVDQPQHF.

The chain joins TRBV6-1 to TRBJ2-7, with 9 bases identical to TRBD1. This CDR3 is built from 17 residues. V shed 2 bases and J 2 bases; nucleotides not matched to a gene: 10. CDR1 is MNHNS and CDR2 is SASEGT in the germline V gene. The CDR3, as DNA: TGTGCCAGCAGTGAACCGGGACGGGACAGGGCCCCCTACGAGCAGTACTTC. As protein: CASSEPGRDRAPYEQYF.

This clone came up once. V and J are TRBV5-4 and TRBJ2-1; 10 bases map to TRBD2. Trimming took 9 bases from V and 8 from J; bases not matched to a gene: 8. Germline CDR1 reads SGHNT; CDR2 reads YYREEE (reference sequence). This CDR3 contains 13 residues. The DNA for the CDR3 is TGTGCCATTGCTAGCGGGAGATTCGATGAGCAGTTCTTC. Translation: CAIASGRFDEQFF.

CDR3 in amino acids: CASSQLTSSTDTQYF. Written as DNA, the CDR3 is TGCGCCAGCAGCCAACTAACGAGTAGCACAGATACGCAGTATTTT. J is TRBJ2-3 and V is TRBV4-3; D not resolved. This CDR3 has 15 amino acids. Germline-derived CDR1 and CDR2 are LGHNA and YSLEER. The ends were cut back, 2 bases at V and 0 bases at J, with 9 bases in the middle.

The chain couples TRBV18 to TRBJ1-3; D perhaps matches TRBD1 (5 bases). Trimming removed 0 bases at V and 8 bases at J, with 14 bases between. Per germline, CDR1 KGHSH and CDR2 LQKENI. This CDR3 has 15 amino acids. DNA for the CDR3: TGTGCCAGCTCACCACCGGTCAGGGCAGTGCACACCATATATTTT. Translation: CASSPPVRAVHTIYF.

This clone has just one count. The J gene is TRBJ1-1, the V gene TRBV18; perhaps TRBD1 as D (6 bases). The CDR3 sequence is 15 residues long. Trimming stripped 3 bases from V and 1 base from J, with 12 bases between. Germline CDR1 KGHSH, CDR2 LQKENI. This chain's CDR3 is CASSPPGTQNTEAFF. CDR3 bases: TGTGCCAGCTCACCTCCGGGGACACAGAACACTGAAGCTTTCTTT.